A single sample is the source of the 16 T cell receptor beta chains below, sequenced in a study of CD8 T cells in ankylosing spondylitis. Whole-study results and caveats: It appeared that ankylosing spondylitis blood was characterized by a TCR beta motif of several highly homologous variants.

What these receptors recognize is not known. Via MiXCR, TCRdb re-called the 5' RACE reads, giving one row per CDR3 protein. The sample lists under 150,000 distinct CDR3 sequences; approximately 17% were seen once. The sequencing sample was made of blood, either unsorted or a sorted T cell fraction (not recorded which). The origin of the receptors is a male donor with ankylosing spondylitis.

This chain joins TRBV5-1 and TRBJ2-1; TRBD2 matches at 7 bases. The germline V gene has CDR1 SGHRS and CDR2 YFSETQ. The V segment lost 4 bases and the J segment 8 bases; nucleotides outside the gene matches: 9. This CDR3 comprises 14 residues. The DNA of the CDR3 is TGCGCCAGCAGCACGGGGACTACAGGCGATGAGCAGTTCTTC. It codes for CASSTGTTGDEQFF.

The chain uses TRBV9 and TRBJ2-7; TRBD2 matches at 15 bases. J lost 3 bases, V lost 4 bases, and 5 bases had no gene match. Germline-derived CDR1 and CDR2 are SGDLS and YYNGEE. The CDR3 extends over 16 amino acids. The CDR3 nucleotides read TGTGCCAGCAGCCGGACTAGCGGGAGGGCGATCTACGAGCAGTACTTC. Translated, it gives CASSRTSGRAIYEQYF.

The CDR3 DNA reads TGTGCCAGCAGCTCGCTCGCCCCAGGCGACGGGACCCAGTACTTC. Encoded protein: CASSSLAPGDGTQYF. The rearrangement joins TRBV7-3 to TRBJ2-5; D is ambiguous. V was cut by 4 bases and J by 7 bases, with 19 bases left in between. CDR1 is SGHTA, CDR2 FQGTGA, per germline. CDR3 size: 15 residues.

The V and J genes are TRBV15 and TRBJ2-7; D is unresolved. The CDR3 consists of 14 residues. V lost 4 bases to trimming and J lost 0 bases, with 10 bases between them. Germline V gene sequence: CDR1 LNHNV, CDR2 YYDKDF (reference sequence). The CDR3: CATSTSRSSYEQYF. The CDR3 region has the DNA TGTGCCACCAGCACCTCAAGAAGCTCCTACGAGCAGTACTTC.

In its sample, this clonotype was seen a few times. V and J are TRBV20-1 and TRBJ2-1; 9 nucleotides agree with TRBD1. Germline V gives CDR1 DFQATT, CDR2 SNEGSKA (reference sequence). The length of the CDR3 is 15 residues. Unmatched junction bases numbered 3, after V lost 3 bases and J lost 0 bases. CDR3 coding DNA: TGCAGTGCTAGCGGGACAGGGAGCTCCTACAATGAGCAGTTCTTC. Encoded protein: CSASGTGSSYNEQFF.

The J gene is TRBJ2-1, the V gene TRBV7-9; D unresolved. Germline loops: CDR1 SEHNR, CDR2 FQNEAQ (reference sequence). V was trimmed by 3 bases and J by 0 bases, leaving 9 bases between them. The CDR3 runs to 15 residues. CDR3 coding DNA: TGTGCCAGCAGCTTCGCCACTCTCTCCTACAATGAGCAGTTCTTC. Its translation is CASSFATLSYNEQFF.

This clonotype was counted only a few times. V and J are TRBV11-2 and TRBJ2-5; D remains unclear. The CDR3 is made up of 16 amino acids. Germline V gene lookup returns CDR1 SGHAT and CDR2 FQNNGV. V gave up 3 bases and J gave up 5 bases, with 19 bases separating them. The chain's CDR3 is CASSLTGRFQGETQYF. The CDR3 nucleotides are TGTGCCAGCAGCTTGACCGGACGATTTCAAGGGGAGACCCAGTACTTC.

The chain has TRBV11-2 and TRBJ2-7; no clear D gene. Germline CDR1 is SGHAT and CDR2 is FQNNGV. Trimming took off 1 base at V and 0 bases at J, with 7 bases between the two ends. This CDR3 has 14 residues. As DNA, the CDR3 is TGTGCCAGCAGCTTAGTTTTCGGCTCCTACGAGCAGTACTTC. It yields the protein CASSLVFGSYEQYF.

This clonotype was observed a handful of times. The chain links TRBV20-1 to TRBJ2-1, with 10 bases that match TRBD2. J lost 2 bases, V lost 5 bases, and 3 bases had no gene match. CDR3 size: 14 residues. From germline, CDR1 is DFQATT and CDR2 SNEGSKA (reference sequence). The CDR3 DNA reads TGCAGTGCTTTAGCGGGAGGTGCCTACAATGAGCAGTTCTTC. Translation gives CSALAGGAYNEQFF.

With regard to this clonotype: The germline gene is not matched at one end of the junction; a read error may be the cause. The rearrangement uses TRBV3-1 and TRBJ2-1; D is possibly TRBD1 (5 bases). CDR3 length: 17 amino acids. The germline CDR1 and CDR2 sequences are LGHDT and YNNKEL (reference sequence). The CDR3 is CASCQYLPTSGYNEQFF. The CDR3 DNA is TGTGCCAGCTGCCAATACCTTCCCACCTCAGGGTACAATGAGCAGTTCTTC.

This chain links TRBV24-1 with TRBJ2-1; D might be TRBD1 (5 bases). V was cut by 0 bases and J by 5 bases, with 7 bases left in between. The germline gives CDR1 KGHDR, CDR2 SFDVKD. The length of the CDR3 is 14 residues. The CDR3 DNA is TGTGCCACCAGTGATTTGAGGGGAAACAATGAGCAGTTCTTC. This translates into CATSDLRGNNEQFF.

The J gene is TRBJ2-2, the V gene TRBV2; TRBD2 aligns across 10 bases. CDR3 length equals 14 residues. With V trimmed by 10 bases and J by 5 bases, 7 bases remained unmatched. Germline CDR1 SNHLY, CDR2 FYNNEI. CDR3 bases: TGTGCCACCGGGGCTAGCGGGAGTACCGGGGAGCTGTTTTTT. It translates to CATGASGSTGELFF.

This chain connects TRBV7-9 to TRBJ1-1, with 9 bases fitting TRBD1. Germline CDR1 SEHNR, CDR2 FQNEAQ (reference sequence). The CDR3 spans 17 residues. V shed 3 bases, J shed 3 bases, and the junction held 11 bases outside the gene matches. The CDR3 sequence is CASSFTTLTGGHTEAFF. In DNA, the CDR3 is TGTGCCAGCAGCTTTACGACTTTGACAGGGGGACACACTGAAGCTTTCTTT.

The chain links TRBV18 to TRBJ1-2, with D uncertain. Looked up from germline, CDR1 is KGHSH and CDR2 is LQKENI. The CDR3 covers 15 residues. Trimming left V 3 bases short and J 0 bases short, with 11 bases between. CDR3 protein: CASSPADGANYGYTF. CDR3 DNA sequence: TGTGCCAGCTCACCGGCGGACGGAGCTAACTATGGCTACACCTTC.

In nucleotides, the CDR3 is TGTGCCAGCAGTTTAAGGCTCGGACAGGGGTCTATCGGGGAGCTGTTTTTT. Translated, it gives CASSLRLGQGSIGELFF. The chain combines TRBV28 with TRBJ2-2; 9 positions agree with TRBD1. The CDR3 totals 17 residues. The germline V gene has CDR1 MDHEN and CDR2 SYDVKM. The junction had 11 bases not matched to a gene; V was cut back by 2 bases and J by 7 bases.

The V call is TRBV4-2, the J call TRBJ2-7, with 10 nucleotides matching TRBD2. The CDR3 is 16 amino acids. The V and J ends lost 3 bases and 4 bases, in that order; junction bases with no gene match: 9. Per the germline V gene, CDR1 is LGHNA and CDR2 is YNFKEQ. The CDR3 coding sequence is TGTGCCAGCAGCCATTACCTAGCGGGAGATCGATACGAGCAGTACTTC. Amino acid sequence: CASSHYLAGDRYEQYF.